This T cell receptor beta chain was captured by sequencing in a study of beta chain features in type 1 diabetes. Study in general: Age, gender and cell yields were alike across patients and healthy donors. The study, taken as a whole, reports: Comparison showed that naive, central memory and Treg TCRB repertoires appeared more similar among patients than among healthy donors. All four CD4+ subsets of Type 1 diabetes patients contained TCRB CDR3s that were moderately but significantly shorter.

As every portion of the isolated RNA was reverse transcribed, the sequencing read expressed TCRB transcripts. Produced via immunoSEQ multiplex PCR; TCRdb's table is partial and in-frame only. In the table there are approximately 250,000 clones, approximately 16% of which are singletons. CDR3 size: 14 residues. CDR1 is SGDLS and CDR2 is YYNGEE in the germline V gene. Trimming removed 0 bases at V and 5 bases at J, with 8 bases between. As for this clone: Its antigen is not identified.

The chain carries TRBV9 and TRBJ1-4; D unresolved. The sample taken for sequencing was naive CD4+ T cells from blood. This sequence was found in a man aged 30 to 45 with type 1 diabetes. CDR3 sequence (DNA): TGTGCCAGCAGCGTAGCGGCAGGAAATGAAAAACTGTTTTTT. Its protein is CASSVAAGNEKLFF.